Described below is a single T cell receptor beta chain sequence and its context. What it recognizes is unknown. The germline V gene has CDR1 SQVTM and CDR2 ANQGSEA. This CDR3 comprises 15 residues. The junction had 6 bases not matched to a gene; V was cut back by 1 base and J by 2 bases. The data were obtained in a study of cytomegalovirus exposure and HLA in healthy donors. General study results and limits: Presence/absence analyses assumed roughly uniform sequencing depth across donors. V- and J-gene trimming of TCR beta was linked (in a later analysis) to a missense DCLRE1C variant.

In the PCR, 60 Vbeta and 13 Jbeta primers were used. The method was immunoSEQ multiplex PCR; TCRdb's version includes in-frame clones alone and lacks a portion of them. The sample has about 180,000 clones; less than 90% are singletons. This chain links TRBV29-1 with TRBJ2-5; 8 bases are shared with TRBD1. The source material was PBMCs. The sequence was collected from a boy younger than 10 in good health and CMV-seronegative. The CDR3 sequence: CSVEVVGTGQETQYF. CDR3 nucleotides: TGCAGCGTTGAAGTTGTAGGGACAGGACAAGAGACCCAGTACTTC.